The rows below give T cell receptor beta chains drawn from one sample of a study of patients and donors after allogeneic stem cell transplantation. Each CDR3 protein is one row after TCRdb ran MiXCR on the RT-PCR reads. Among hundreds of thousands of distinct CDR3 sequences, 16% were seen once, and the ten largest hold about 7%. Sequenced material: blood, either unsorted or a sorted T cell fraction (not recorded which). The receptors were gathered from a human donor who was either an allogeneic HSCT recipient or a stem cell or donor lymphocyte infusion donor (not recorded which). It is not recorded whose cells these are; they may come from a transplant donor. Both conserved end residues are part of each CDR3. Rows may omit the clone size; those that give it use once, few, many or a size class.

>TRBJ1-1|TRBV19|-
CASSIGGRVTEAFF
>TRBJ2-2|TRBV6-1|few
CACRLRGSGELFF
>TRBJ1-5|TRBV6-5|few
CASSYRGGVGNQPQHF
>TRBJ2-6|TRBV3-1|many
CASSQTGANSGANVLTF
>TRBJ2-7|TRBV20-1|-
CSARDGGNSYEQYF
>TRBJ1-1|TRBV29-1|few
CSGRQGRTEAFF
>TRBJ2-7|TRBV3-1|-
CASSQKNPRVNFYEQYF
>TRBJ2-1|TRBV5-1|-
CASSLGRENEQFF
>TRBJ2-6|TRBV29-1|few
CSVVSSGANVLTF
>TRBJ2-3|TRBV4-3|few
CASSPRGGRDTQYF
>TRBJ1-5|TRBV7-2|few
CASRWPTNQPQHF
>TRBJ2-7|TRBV27|-
CASSLPPGTGAYEQYF
>TRBJ2-7|TRBV7-2|few
CASSAQTGMSSYEQYF
>TRBJ2-5|TRBV6-2/TRBV6-3|-
CASRDTNLEETQYF
>TRBJ2-5|TRBV5-1|-
CASSLAGAVGQETQYF
>TRBJ2-7|TRBV2|few
CASRPLVALSYEQYF
>TRBJ2-3|TRBV5-1|few
CASAQQGGTDTQYF
>TRBJ1-1|TRBV20-1|few
CSASGSGGNTEAFF
>TRBJ2-5|TRBV11-3|-
CASSLGGRDRQETQYF
>TRBJ2-7|TRBV12-3/TRBV12-4|-
CASRPRGRGRGYEQYF
>TRBJ2-2|TRBV12-3/TRBV12-4|many
CASRGPGRNTGELFF
>TRBJ1-1|TRBV25-1|-
CASSESGVGNTEAFF
>TRBJ2-3|TRBV11-2|-
CASSLEGRVRSTDTQYF
>TRBJ1-1|TRBV7-2|-
CASSFPGATMNTEAFF
>TRBJ1-5|TRBV27|-
CASSLRTASQPQHF
>TRBJ1-5|TRBV7-2|-
CASSPGHQNQPQHF
>TRBJ2-7|TRBV15|few
CATSTFLLSGAEQYF
>TRBJ1-2|TRBV12-3/TRBV12-4|few
CASRPTGDFYGYTF
>TRBJ2-1|TRBV20-1|-
CSAILNNEQFF
>TRBJ2-2|TRBV5-5|-
CASSSLPGQSQTGELFF
>TRBJ1-2|TRBV12-3/TRBV12-4|few
CASGGRPNYGYTF
>TRBJ2-7|TRBV29-1|-
CSARGAGPGEQYF
>TRBJ2-1|TRBV6-2/TRBV6-3|few
CASSYDAGGPKGEQFF
>TRBJ2-5|TRBV7-2|-
CASSSEWGVQETQYF
>TRBJ2-2|TRBV7-9|-
CASSSTGKSNTGELFF
>TRBJ2-3|TRBV6-5|-
CASSYSWGRTDTQYF
>TRBJ2-1|TRBV21-1|-
CASSNNRGYNEQFF
>TRBJ2-1|TRBV5-1|-
CASSADGDPYNEQFF
>TRBJ2-2|TRBV12-3/TRBV12-4|many
CASSGGLGGELFF
>TRBJ1-2|TRBV4-1|few
CASSQGTATRRHVFRYGYTF
>TRBJ2-3|TRBV7-6|-
CASSLTKGGTQYF
>TRBJ2-1|TRBV6-5|many
CASSSTGMSYNEQFF
>TRBJ2-3|TRBV5-6|few
CASSLLAGVKGTDTQYF
>TRBJ2-7|TRBV3-1|-
CASSQGQRVYEQYF
>TRBJ2-5|TRBV29-1|few
CSGRQGQETQYF
>TRBJ2-5|TRBV5-1|-
CASSMGDLKETQYF
>TRBJ2-2|TRBV6-1|few
CASRAGTGTGELFF
>TRBJ2-5|TRBV7-9|-
CASSFKLDTPKYF
>TRBJ2-7|TRBV5-1|-
CASSSPDRLSYEQYF
>TRBJ1-1|TRBV19|few
CASSTTWGLGGTEAFF
>TRBJ1-1|TRBV7-9|few
CASSSRDSGFEAFF
>TRBJ2-7|TRBV7-9|-
CASSFWKDGEQYF
>TRBJ1-2|TRBV12-3/TRBV12-4|many
CASSFPATANYGYTF
>TRBJ1-6|TRBV5-1|many
CASKHSGSSPLHF
>TRBJ1-4|TRBV4-1|-
CASSEGLRGAREKLFF
>TRBJ1-4|TRBV5-1|once
CASSPVLQGTNEKLFF
>TRBJ2-3|TRBV12-5|-
CASGPEHVDTQYF